This T cell receptor (beta chain) was recovered during a study of neurological immune-mediated disorders. This CDR3 is built from 14 residues. The V end lost 2 bases, the J end lost 7 bases, and 14 bases lay between the germline ends. Germline CDR1 reads LNHNV; CDR2 reads YYDKDF (reference sequence). Study-wide results and caveats: HTLV-1-associated myelopathy displayed the greatest TCR clonal expansion, and multiple sclerosis exhibited the smallest, lower than that of healthy controls.

TCRdb independently ran MiXCR on the 5' RACE reads; one entry per CDR3 protein. Of roughly 48,000 distinct CDR3 sequences listed, 10% to 15% are singletons. This clonotype was seen many times. Its target is unknown. Time point of the sample: longitudinal time-point 2. Sequencing used PBMCs. The clonotype was recovered from a male donor with HTLV-1-associated myelopathy (HAM/TSP). This chain joins TRBV15 and TRBJ1-2; D not certain. The CDR3 sequence is CATSRWEQYGGYTF. For the CDR3, the DNA is TGTGCCACCAGCAGATGGGAACAGTACGGTGGCTACACCTTC.